This T cell receptor beta chain was captured in a study of blood T cell repertoires in COVID-19. About the research overall: Acute-phase and convalescent COVID-19 samples originated in the United States, Italy and Spain.

Profiled with immunoSEQ multiplex PCR; TCRdb holds only in-frame clones, not every one. The sample shows 180,000 or so clones, approximately 85% of them seen only once. This clone was seen only once. CDR1 and CDR2 from the germline V gene are SGHVS and FQNEAQ. The CDR3 runs 13 residues. Trimming cost V 5 bases and J 9 bases, with 11 bases left between them. The sample was peripheral blood. The V gene is TRBV7-8, the J gene TRBJ1-6; D is perhaps TRBD1 (6 bases). This clonotype was sampled from a woman in her fifties or sixties with acute or convalescent COVID-19. The CDR3 nucleotides read TGTGCCAGCAGCCGGACAGATTTTTCACCCCTCCACTTT. Translated, it gives CASSRTDFSPLHF.